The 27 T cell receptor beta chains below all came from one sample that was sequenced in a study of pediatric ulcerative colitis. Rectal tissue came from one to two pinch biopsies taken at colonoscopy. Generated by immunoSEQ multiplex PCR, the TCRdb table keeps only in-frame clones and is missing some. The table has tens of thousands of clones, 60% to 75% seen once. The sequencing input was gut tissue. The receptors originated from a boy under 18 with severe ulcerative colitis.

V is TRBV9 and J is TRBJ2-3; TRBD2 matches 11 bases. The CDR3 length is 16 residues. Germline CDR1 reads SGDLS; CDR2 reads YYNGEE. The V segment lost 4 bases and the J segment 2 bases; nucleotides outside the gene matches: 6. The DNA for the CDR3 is TGTGCCAGCAGCCCAGCTAGCGGGGGGACCACAGATACGCAGTATTTT. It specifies CASSPASGGTTDTQYF.

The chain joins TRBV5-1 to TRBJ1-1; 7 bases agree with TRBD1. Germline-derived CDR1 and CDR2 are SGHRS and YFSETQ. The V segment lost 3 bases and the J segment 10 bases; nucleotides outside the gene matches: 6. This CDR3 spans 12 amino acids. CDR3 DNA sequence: TGCGCCAGCAGCTACGCAGGGGGGCCAGCTTTCTTT. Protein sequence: CASSYAGGPAFF.

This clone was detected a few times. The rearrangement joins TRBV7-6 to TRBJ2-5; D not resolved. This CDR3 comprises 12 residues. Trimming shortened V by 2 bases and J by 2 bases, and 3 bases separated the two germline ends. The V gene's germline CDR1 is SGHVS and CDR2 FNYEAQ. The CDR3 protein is CASSLLQETQYF. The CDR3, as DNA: TGTGCCAGCAGCTTACTACAAGAGACCCAGTACTTC.

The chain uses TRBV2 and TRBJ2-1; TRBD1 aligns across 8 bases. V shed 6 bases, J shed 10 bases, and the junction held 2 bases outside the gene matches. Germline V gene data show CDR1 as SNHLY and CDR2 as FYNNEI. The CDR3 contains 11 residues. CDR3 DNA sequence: TGTGCCAGCAGAGACAGGGGCGAGCAGTTCTTC. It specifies CASRDRGEQFF. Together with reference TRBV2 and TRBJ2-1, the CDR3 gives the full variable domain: EPEVTQTPSHQVTQMGQEVILRCVPISNHLYFYWYRQILGQKVEFLVSFYNNEISEKSEIFDDQFSVERPDGSNFTLKIRSTKLEDSAMYFCASRDRGEQFFGPGTRLTVL.

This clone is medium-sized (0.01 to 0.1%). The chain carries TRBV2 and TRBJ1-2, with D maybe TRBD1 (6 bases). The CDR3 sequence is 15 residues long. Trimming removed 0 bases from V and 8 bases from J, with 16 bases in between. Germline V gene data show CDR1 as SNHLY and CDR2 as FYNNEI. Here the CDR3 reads CASSEATGYSSGYTF. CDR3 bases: TGTGCCAGCAGTGAAGCAACAGGGTATTCGAGCGGCTACACCTTC.

The CDR3 loop is CASWGQGADTQYF. Here the CDR3 DNA reads TGTGCCAGCTGGGGACAGGGAGCAGATACGCAGTATTTT. The genes are TRBV27 and TRBJ2-3, with 9 bases that match TRBD1. Germline loops: CDR1 MNHEY, CDR2 SMNVEV (reference sequence). Trimming cost V 8 bases and J 4 bases; bases outside gene matches: 4. The CDR3 is made up of 13 amino acids.

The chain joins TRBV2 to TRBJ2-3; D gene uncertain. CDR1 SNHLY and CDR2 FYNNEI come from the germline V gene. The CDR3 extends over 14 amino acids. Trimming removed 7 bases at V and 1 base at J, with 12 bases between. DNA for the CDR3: TGTGCCAGCATCATGAGCGAAGGCACAGATACGCAGTATTTT. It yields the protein CASIMSEGTDTQYF.

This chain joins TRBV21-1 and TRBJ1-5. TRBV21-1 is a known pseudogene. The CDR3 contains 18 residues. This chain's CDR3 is CASSTFPSLLYSGQPQHF. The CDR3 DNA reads TGTGCCAGCAGCACTTTCCCATCCCTGTTGTACTCCGGTCAGCCCCAGCATTTT.

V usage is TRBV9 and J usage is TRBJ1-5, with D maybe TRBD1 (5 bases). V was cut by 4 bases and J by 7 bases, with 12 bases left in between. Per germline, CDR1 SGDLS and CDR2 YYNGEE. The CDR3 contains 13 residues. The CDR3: CASSPEWGQPQHF. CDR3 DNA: TGTGCCAGCAGCCCAGAGTGGGGCCAGCCCCAGCATTTT.

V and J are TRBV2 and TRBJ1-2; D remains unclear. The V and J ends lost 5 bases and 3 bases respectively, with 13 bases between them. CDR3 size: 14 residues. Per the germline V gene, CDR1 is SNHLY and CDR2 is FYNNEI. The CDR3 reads CASSTDRGDYGYTF. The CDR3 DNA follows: TGTGCCAGCAGTACAGATCGGGGTGACTATGGCTACACCTTC.

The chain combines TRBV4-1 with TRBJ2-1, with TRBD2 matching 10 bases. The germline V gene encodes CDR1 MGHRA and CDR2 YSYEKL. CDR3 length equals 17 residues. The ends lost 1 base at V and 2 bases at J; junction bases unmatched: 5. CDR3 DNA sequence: TGCGCCAGCAGCCAAGTATCTAGCGGGGGTGCCTACAATGAGCAGTTCTTC. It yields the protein CASSQVSSGGAYNEQFF.

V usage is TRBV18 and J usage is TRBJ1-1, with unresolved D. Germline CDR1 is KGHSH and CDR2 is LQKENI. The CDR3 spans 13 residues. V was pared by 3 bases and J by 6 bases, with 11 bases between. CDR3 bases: TGTGCCAGCTCACCGGGCGAGAGCGCTGAAGCTTTCTTT. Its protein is CASSPGESAEAFF.

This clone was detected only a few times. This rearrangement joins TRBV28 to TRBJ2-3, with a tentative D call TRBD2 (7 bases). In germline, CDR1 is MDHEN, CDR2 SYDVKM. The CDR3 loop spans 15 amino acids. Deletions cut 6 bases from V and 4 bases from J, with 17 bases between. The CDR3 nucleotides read TGTGCCAGCAGGAGTGGTGGGGGGGCTGCAGATACGCAGTATTTT. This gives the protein CASRSGGGAADTQYF.

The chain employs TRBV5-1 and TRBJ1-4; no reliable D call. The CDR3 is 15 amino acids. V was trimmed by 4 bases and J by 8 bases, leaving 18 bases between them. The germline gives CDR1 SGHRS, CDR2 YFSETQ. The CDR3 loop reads CASSPTENGREKLFF. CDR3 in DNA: TGCGCCAGCAGCCCGACCGAGAACGGCCGGGAAAAACTGTTTTTT.

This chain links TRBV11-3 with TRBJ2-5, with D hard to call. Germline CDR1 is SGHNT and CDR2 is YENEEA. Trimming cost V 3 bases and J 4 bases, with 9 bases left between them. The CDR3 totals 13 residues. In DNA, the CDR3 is TGTGCCAGCAGCTTTACGATGGGAGAGACCCAGTACTTC. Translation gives CASSFTMGETQYF.

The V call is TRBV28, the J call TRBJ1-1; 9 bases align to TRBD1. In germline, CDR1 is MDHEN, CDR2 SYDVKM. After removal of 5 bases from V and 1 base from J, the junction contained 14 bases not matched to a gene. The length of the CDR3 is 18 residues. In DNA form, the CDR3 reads TGTGCCAGCAGTCACCTGCCGGGACAGGGAAGGTGGAACACTGAAGCTTTCTTT. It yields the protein CASSHLPGQGRWNTEAFF.

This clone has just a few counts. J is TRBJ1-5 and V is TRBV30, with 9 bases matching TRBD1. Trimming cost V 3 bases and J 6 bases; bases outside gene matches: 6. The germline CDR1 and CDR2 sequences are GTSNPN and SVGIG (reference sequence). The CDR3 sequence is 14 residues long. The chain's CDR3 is CAWSVGQGGQPQHF. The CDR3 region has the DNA TGTGCCTGGAGCGTGGGACAGGGAGGTCAGCCCCAGCATTTT.

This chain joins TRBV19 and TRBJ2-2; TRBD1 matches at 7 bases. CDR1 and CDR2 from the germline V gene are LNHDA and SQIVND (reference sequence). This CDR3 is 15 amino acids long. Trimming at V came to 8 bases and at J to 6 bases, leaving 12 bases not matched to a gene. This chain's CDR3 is CASANLDRWSGELFF. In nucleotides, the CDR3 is TGTGCCAGTGCAAACTTGGACAGGTGGTCCGGGGAGCTGTTTTTT.

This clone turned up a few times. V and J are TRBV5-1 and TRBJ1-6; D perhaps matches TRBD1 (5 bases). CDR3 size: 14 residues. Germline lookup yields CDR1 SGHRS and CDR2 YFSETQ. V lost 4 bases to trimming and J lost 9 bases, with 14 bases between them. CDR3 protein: CASSEGDSASPLHF. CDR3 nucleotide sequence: TGCGCCAGCAGCGAAGGGGATTCGGCTTCACCCCTCCACTTT.

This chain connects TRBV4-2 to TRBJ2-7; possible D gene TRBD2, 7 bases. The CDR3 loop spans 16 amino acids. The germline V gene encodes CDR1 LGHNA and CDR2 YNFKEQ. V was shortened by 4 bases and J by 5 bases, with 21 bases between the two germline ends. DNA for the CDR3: TGTGCCAGCAGCCCATTTCTGGTGGGGGGGCCCCACGAGCAGTACTTC. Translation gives CASSPFLVGGPHEQYF.

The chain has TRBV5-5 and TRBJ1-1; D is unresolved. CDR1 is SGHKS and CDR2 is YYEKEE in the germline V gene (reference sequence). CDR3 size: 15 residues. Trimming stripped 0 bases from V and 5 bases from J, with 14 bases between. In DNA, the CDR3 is TGTGCCAGCAGCTTGGGATTGGGCGAACGGACTGAAGCTTTCTTT. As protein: CASSLGLGERTEAFF.

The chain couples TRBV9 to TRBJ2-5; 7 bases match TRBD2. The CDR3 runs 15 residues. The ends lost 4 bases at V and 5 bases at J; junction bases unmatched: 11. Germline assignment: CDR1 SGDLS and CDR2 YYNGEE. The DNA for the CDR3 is TGTGCCAGCAGCCTTCAGTGGGGGGGTGTGGAGACCCAGTACTTC. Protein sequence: CASSLQWGGVETQYF.

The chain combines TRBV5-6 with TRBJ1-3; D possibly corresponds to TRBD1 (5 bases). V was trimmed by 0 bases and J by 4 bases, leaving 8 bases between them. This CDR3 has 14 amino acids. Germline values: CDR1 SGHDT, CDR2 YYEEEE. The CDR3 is CASSLAGPGNTIYF. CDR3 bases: TGTGCCAGCAGCTTGGCAGGGCCGGGAAACACCATATATTTT.

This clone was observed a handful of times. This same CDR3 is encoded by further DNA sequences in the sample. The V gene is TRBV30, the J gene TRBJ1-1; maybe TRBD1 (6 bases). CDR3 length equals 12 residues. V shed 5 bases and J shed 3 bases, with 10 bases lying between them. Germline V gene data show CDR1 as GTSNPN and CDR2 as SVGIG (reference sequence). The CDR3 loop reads CAWSDSHTEAFF. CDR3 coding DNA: TGTGCCTGGTCGGACAGCCACACTGAAGCTTTCTTT.

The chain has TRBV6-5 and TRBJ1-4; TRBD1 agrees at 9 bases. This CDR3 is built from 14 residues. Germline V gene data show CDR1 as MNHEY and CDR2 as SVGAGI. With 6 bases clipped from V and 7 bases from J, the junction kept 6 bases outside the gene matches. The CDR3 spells CASRARDRVEKLFF. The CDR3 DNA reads TGTGCCAGCAGAGCCCGGGACAGGGTTGAAAAACTGTTTTTT.

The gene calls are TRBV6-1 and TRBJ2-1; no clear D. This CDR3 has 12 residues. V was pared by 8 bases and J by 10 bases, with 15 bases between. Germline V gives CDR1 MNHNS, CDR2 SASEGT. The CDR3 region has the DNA TGTGCCAGCTGCCGACTCTCCTGGGAGCAGTTCTTC. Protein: CASCRLSWEQFF.

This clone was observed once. This CDR3 is CASTAESTDTQYF. In DNA form, the CDR3 reads TGCGCCAGCACGGCAGAGAGCACAGATACGCAGTATTTT. V gene TRBV5-1 combines with J gene TRBJ2-3; D ambiguous. The CDR3 totals 13 residues. Trimming shortened V by 6 bases and J by 0 bases, and 8 bases separated the two germline ends. Per the germline V gene, CDR1 is SGHRS and CDR2 is YFSETQ.